This TCR beta chain was sequenced in a study of neurological immune-mediated disorders. Study outcomes and limitations: Across subjects, no CDR3 amino acid sequence appeared in expanded clones of more than one subject, a finding that suggested private repertoires in all groups. The highest TCR clonal expansion occurred in HTLV-1-associated myelopathy; multiple sclerosis fell below healthy controls.

This clonotype has ten or more counts. Its cognate antigen is unknown. The CDR3 extends over 16 amino acids. Between the trimmed V and J ends, which lost 0 bases and 1 base, there was a span of 15 bases. Germline V gene sequence: CDR1 DFQATT, CDR2 SNEGSKA (reference sequence). A single record per CDR3 protein comes from TCRdb applying MiXCR to the 5' RACE reads. The sample yields fewer than 85,000 distinct CDR3 sequences, about 5% seen once. Where libraries were unsorted, they were derived from 2 million PBMCs stored at -80 degrees C. The sequencing sample was made of PBMCs. The chain has TRBV20-1 and TRBJ1-1, with D possibly being TRBD1 (6 bases). This clonotype was sampled from a woman in her sixties or seventies with multiple sclerosis. The CDR3 loop is CSARDWGGHGNTEAFF. The CDR3 bases are TGCAGTGCTAGAGATTGGGGGGGCCACGGGAACACTGAAGCTTTCTTT.